This T cell receptor beta chain is from a study of T-cell memory formation after mild COVID-19. Background on the study: Each donor largely had its own TCR clusters. Regarding the study as a whole: Day 15 to 85 contracting clones showed balanced CD4/CD8; day 15 to 37 expanders favored CD4+. Mostly located in CM and EM were contracting CD4+ clones, with contracting CD8+ clones located in EMRA. Prior to infection, memory already included some responding clones, suggesting cross-reactive memory joined.

TCRdb reprocessed the 5' RACE reads via MiXCR and lists one record per CDR3 protein. The table records 250,000 or so distinct CDR3 sequences, roughly 17% of them present only once. In regard to this clonotype: Its antigen is not known.

V was cut by 6 bases and J by 6 bases, with 19 bases left in between. The germline gives CDR1 MNHEY, CDR2 SVGEGT. CDR3 length: 15 amino acids. The specimen was PBMCs or a T cell subset sorted from them (not recorded which). This TCR came from a man younger than 35 who had mild COVID-19 (a few samples of this study predate the infection). Cell type and time point are not known. This chain uses TRBV6-2 or TRBV6-3 with TRBJ2-3; no firm D call. Here the CDR3 DNA reads TGTGCCAGCAGGCTCCGGCCCCCGGGTGCGGATACGCAGTATTTT. Protein sequence: CASRLRPPGADTQYF.